This paragraph reports one TCR beta chain. Its matching antigen is unknown. Deep-level settings were used for running the assay. Sequencing was performed with immunoSEQ multiplex PCR; in TCRdb, only in-frame clones are kept and a portion is missing. Of 700,000 or so clones detected, more than 70% appear once; the ten largest clones hold less than 2%. The CDR3 is 14 amino acids. Trimming cost V 3 bases and J 1 base; bases outside gene matches: 3. From germline, CDR1 is MNHNY and CDR2 SVGAGI (reference sequence). This entry belongs to a study of shared clonotypes between healthy human individuals. Study-level information: Each donor had three CD4 naive, three CD4 memory, two CD8 naive and one CD8 memory plate. Overall study results and limits: The low donor count limited represented genetic and exposure-history diversity. Clonotype sharing among donors, it was expected, would be affected by sequencing depth.

The genes are TRBV6-6 and TRBJ2-7; 7 bases align to TRBD1. This sequence originates from a woman in her twenties or thirties in good health. The specimen was memory CD4+ T cells sorted from blood. Sample subset: CD45RA-negative fraction. The CDR3 loop reads CASSYGQVSYEQYF. The CDR3, as DNA: TGTGCCAGCAGTTATGGACAGGTTTCCTACGAGCAGTACTTC.